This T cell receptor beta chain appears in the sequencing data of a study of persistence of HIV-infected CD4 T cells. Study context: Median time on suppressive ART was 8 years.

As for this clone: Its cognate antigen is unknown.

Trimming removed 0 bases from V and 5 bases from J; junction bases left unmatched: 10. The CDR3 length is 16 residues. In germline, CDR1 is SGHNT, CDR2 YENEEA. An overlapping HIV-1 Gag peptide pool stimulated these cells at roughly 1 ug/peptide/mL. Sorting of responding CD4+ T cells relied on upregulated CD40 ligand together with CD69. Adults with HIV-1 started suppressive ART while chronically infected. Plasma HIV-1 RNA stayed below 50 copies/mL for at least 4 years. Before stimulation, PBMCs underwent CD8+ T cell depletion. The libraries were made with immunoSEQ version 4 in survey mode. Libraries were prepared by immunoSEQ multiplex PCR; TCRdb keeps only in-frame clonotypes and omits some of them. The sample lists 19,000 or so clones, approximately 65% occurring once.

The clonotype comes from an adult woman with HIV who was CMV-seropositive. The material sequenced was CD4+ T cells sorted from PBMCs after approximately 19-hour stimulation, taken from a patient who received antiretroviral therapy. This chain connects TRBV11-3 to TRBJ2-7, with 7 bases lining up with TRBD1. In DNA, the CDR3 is TGTGCCAGCAGCTTAGATGGGAGAGGGGGCTCGGACGAGCAGTACTTC. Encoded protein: CASSLDGRGGSDEQYF.